This is a list of T cell receptor beta chains from one sample in a study of beta chain features in type 1 diabetes. Sequencing was performed with immunoSEQ multiplex PCR; in TCRdb, only in-frame clones are kept and a portion is missing. The sample holds hundreds of thousands of clones, about 14% seen once. The sequenced material came from naive CD4+ T cells from blood. The receptors stem from a man between 18 and 29 years old with type 1 diabetes. The CDR3 runs from the conserved cysteine through the conserved F or W. A D gene is named only where the DNA matches it firmly. The size entry is marked missing in some rows and otherwise reads once, few, many or a size class.

V gene: TRBV30
J gene: TRBJ1-5
clone size: few
D gene: TRBD1
CDR3 protein: CAWSVLTGQPQHF
CDR3 DNA: TGTGCCTGGAGTGTACTGACAGGGCAGCCCCAGCATTTT

V gene: TRBV2
J gene: TRBJ2-7
clone size: NA
D gene: NA
CDR3 protein: CASKYQGGSYEQYF
CDR3 DNA: TGTGCCAGCAAGTATCAGGGAGGATCCTACGAGCAGTACTTC

V gene: TRBV4-1
J gene: TRBJ2-5
clone size: few
D gene: NA
CDR3 protein: CASSRGGPTGETQYF
CDR3 DNA: TGCGCCAGCAGCCGGGGCGGTCCGACGGGTGAGACCCAGTACTTC

V gene: TRBV5-1
J gene: TRBJ2-7
clone size: NA
D gene: TRBD1
CDR3 protein: CASSLWTGSYEQYF
CDR3 DNA: TGCGCCAGCAGCCTATGGACAGGGTCCTACGAGCAGTACTTC

V gene: TRBV7-3
J gene: TRBJ2-1
clone size: NA
D gene: TRBD1
CDR3 protein: CASTPTGTGTYNEQFF
CDR3 DNA: TGTGCCAGCACCCCGACCGGGACAGGGACGTACAATGAGCAGTTCTTC

V gene: TRBV30
J gene: TRBJ2-7
clone size: NA
D gene: TRBD1
CDR3 protein: CAWSLHWDRGAYEQYF
CDR3 DNA: TGTGCCTGGAGTCTCCATTGGGACAGGGGAGCCTACGAGCAGTACTTC

V gene: TRBV21-1
J gene: TRBJ2-3
clone size: NA
D gene: NA
CDR3 protein: CASSKHRIRDRTTDTQYF
CDR3 DNA: TGTGCCAGCAGCAAGCACCGGATCCGGGACAGAACCACAGATACGCAGTATTTT

V gene: TRBV9
J gene: TRBJ1-2
clone size: NA
D gene: NA
CDR3 protein: CASSAQGGGNYGYTF
CDR3 DNA: TGTGCCAGCAGCGCCCAGGGCGGGGGAAACTATGGCTACACCTTC

V gene: TRBV29-1
J gene: TRBJ1-1
clone size: NA
D gene: NA
CDR3 protein: CSVETGMNTEAFF
CDR3 DNA: TGCAGCGTCGAAACAGGGATGAACACTGAAGCTTTCTTT

V gene: TRBV5-4
J gene: TRBJ1-2
clone size: few
D gene: NA
CDR3 protein: CATIGGRNYGYTF
CDR3 DNA: TGTGCCACCATAGGCGGACGGAACTATGGCTACACCTTC

V gene: TRBV11-2
J gene: TRBJ1-2
clone size: NA
D gene: NA
CDR3 protein: CASSSTTRNYGYTF
CDR3 DNA: TGTGCCAGCAGCTCGACGACCAGGAACTATGGCTACACCTTC

V gene: TRBV6-5
J gene: TRBJ1-2
clone size: NA
D gene: TRBD1
CDR3 protein: CASSRQGGGYGYTF
CDR3 DNA: TGTGCCAGCAGCAGACAGGGGGGAGGCTATGGCTACACCTTC

V gene: TRBV29-1
J gene: TRBJ1-5
clone size: few
D gene: NA
CDR3 protein: CSVGLQGNQPQHF
CDR3 DNA: TGCAGCGTTGGACTTCAGGGTAATCAGCCCCAGCATTTT

V gene: TRBV19
J gene: TRBJ2-7
clone size: NA
D gene: TRBD1
CDR3 protein: CASRPDRGLYEQYF
CDR3 DNA: TGTGCCAGTAGGCCGGACAGGGGGCTCTACGAGCAGTACTTC

V gene: TRBV28
J gene: TRBJ2-7
clone size: NA
D gene: NA
CDR3 protein: CASSPPQGRDEQYF
CDR3 DNA: TGTGCCAGCAGTCCACCACAGGGTAGGGACGAGCAGTACTTC

V gene: TRBV6-1
J gene: TRBJ2-7
clone size: NA
D gene: TRBD2
CDR3 protein: CASQPGTSDYEQYF
CDR3 DNA: TGTGCCAGCCAGCCCGGGACTAGCGACTACGAGCAGTACTTC

V gene: TRBV6-5
J gene: TRBJ1-4
clone size: NA
D gene: NA
CDR3 protein: CASSYSFQPTNEKLFF
CDR3 DNA: TGTGCCAGCAGTTACTCGTTCCAGCCAACTAATGAAAAACTGTTTTTT

V gene: TRBV10-3
J gene: TRBJ2-7
clone size: few
D gene: NA
CDR3 protein: CAISQGGYEQYF
CDR3 DNA: TGTGCCATCAGTCAGGGGGGCTACGAGCAGTACTTC

V gene: TRBV4-2
J gene: TRBJ1-4
clone size: NA
D gene: NA
CDR3 protein: CASSQADRTNEKLFF
CDR3 DNA: TGTGCCAGCAGCCAAGCGGACAGAACTAATGAAAAACTGTTTTTT

V gene: TRBV7-9
J gene: TRBJ1-1
clone size: NA
D gene: NA
CDR3 protein: CASSLDSYTEAFF
CDR3 DNA: TGTGCCAGCAGCTTAGACAGCTACACTGAAGCTTTCTTT

V gene: TRBV2
J gene: TRBJ2-1
clone size: NA
D gene: TRBD2
CDR3 protein: CASEVRLAGAKSSYNEQFF
CDR3 DNA: TGTGCCAGCGAGGTGAGACTAGCGGGGGCAAAGAGCTCCTACAATGAGCAGTTCTTC

V gene: TRBV7-8
J gene: TRBJ1-5
clone size: NA
D gene: NA
CDR3 protein: CASSFSHPRRRSNQPQHF
CDR3 DNA: TGTGCCAGCAGCTTCTCGCACCCTAGGAGGCGCAGCAATCAGCCCCAGCATTTT

V gene: TRBV7-3
J gene: TRBJ2-3
clone size: few
D gene: NA
CDR3 protein: CASSLWGSSTDTQYF
CDR3 DNA: TGTGCCAGCAGCCTTTGGGGGTCTAGCACAGATACGCAGTATTTT

V gene: TRBV20-1
J gene: TRBJ1-2
clone size: NA
D gene: NA
CDR3 protein: CSARLSYGYTF
CDR3 DNA: TGCAGTGCTAGACTTAGCTATGGCTACACCTTC

V gene: TRBV29-1
J gene: TRBJ2-5
clone size: NA
D gene: NA
CDR3 protein: CSARRGEETQYF
CDR3 DNA: TGCAGCGCACGCCGTGGGGAAGAGACCCAGTACTTC

V gene: TRBV7-3
J gene: TRBJ1-1
clone size: few
D gene: NA
CDR3 protein: CASSLGQGPEGEAFF
CDR3 DNA: TGTGCCAGCAGCTTAGGGCAGGGCCCGGAGGGTGAAGCTTTCTTT

V gene: TRBV28
J gene: TRBJ2-7
clone size: NA
D gene: NA
CDR3 protein: CASSSQGTDSYEQYF
CDR3 DNA: TGTGCCAGCAGTTCCCAGGGGACGGACTCCTACGAGCAGTACTTC

V gene: TRBV30
J gene: TRBJ1-5
clone size: NA
D gene: NA
CDR3 protein: CAWSADSNQPQHF
CDR3 DNA: TGTGCCTGGAGTGCAGACAGCAATCAGCCCCAGCATTTT

V gene: TRBV29-1
J gene: TRBJ2-1
clone size: few
D gene: NA
CDR3 protein: CSAGKDSYNEQFF
CDR3 DNA: TGCAGCGCCGGTAAGGACTCCTACAATGAGCAGTTCTTC

V gene: TRBV4-1
J gene: TRBJ2-2
clone size: NA
D gene: NA
CDR3 protein: CASSQDRGALRVAGELFF
CDR3 DNA: TGCGCCAGCAGCCAAGATCGGGGCGCTCTACGTGTGGCCGGGGAGCTGTTTTTT

V gene: TRBV4-3
J gene: TRBJ2-5
clone size: NA
D gene: TRBD2
CDR3 protein: CASSQDLLAGVETQYF
CDR3 DNA: TGCGCCAGCAGCCAAGACCTACTAGCGGGTGTAGAGACCCAGTACTTC

V gene: TRBV9
J gene: TRBJ2-5
clone size: few
D gene: NA
CDR3 protein: CASSVEGHGTQYF
CDR3 DNA: TGTGCCAGCAGCGTAGAGGGCCACGGGACCCAGTACTTC

V gene: TRBV14
J gene: TRBJ1-2
clone size: NA
D gene: NA
CDR3 protein: CASSQDRGGTGLNYGYTF
CDR3 DNA: TGTGCCAGCAGCCAAGATCGAGGAGGTACAGGGCTAAACTATGGCTACACCTTC

V gene: TRBV7-3
J gene: TRBJ2-1
clone size: NA
D gene: NA
CDR3 protein: CASSSQGYEQFF
CDR3 DNA: TGTGCCAGCAGCTCTCAGGGCTATGAGCAGTTCTTC

V gene: TRBV29-1
J gene: TRBJ2-3
clone size: NA
D gene: NA
CDR3 protein: CSVELRFWTDTQYF
CDR3 DNA: TGCAGCGTTGAACTCAGGTTCTGGACAGATACGCAGTATTTT

V gene: TRBV2
J gene: TRBJ1-2
clone size: NA
D gene: NA
CDR3 protein: CASSENYGYTF
CDR3 DNA: TGTGCCAGCAGTGAGAACTATGGCTACACCTTC

V gene: TRBV7-2
J gene: TRBJ2-1
clone size: NA
D gene: TRBD2
CDR3 protein: CASSHREGGSGNEQFF
CDR3 DNA: TGTGCCAGCAGCCACCGGGAGGGGGGGTCAGGCAATGAGCAGTTCTTC

V gene: TRBV7-2
J gene: TRBJ2-7
clone size: few
D gene: NA
CDR3 protein: CASSLSSTDPYEQYF
CDR3 DNA: TGTGCCAGCAGCTTATCCAGCACAGACCCCTACGAGCAGTACTTC

V gene: TRBV30
J gene: TRBJ2-2
clone size: few
D gene: NA
CDR3 protein: CAWSRDSRGELFF
CDR3 DNA: TGTGCCTGGAGTAGAGACTCCCGCGGGGAGCTGTTTTTT

V gene: TRBV5-1
J gene: TRBJ2-5
clone size: NA
D gene: TRBD1
CDR3 protein: CASSSSLGTGETQYF
CDR3 DNA: TGCGCCAGCAGCTCTTCCCTAGGGACAGGAGAGACCCAGTACTTC

V gene: TRBV19
J gene: TRBJ2-7
clone size: few
D gene: NA
CDR3 protein: CASSIIGRDEQYF
CDR3 DNA: TGTGCCAGTAGTATTATCGGGAGAGACGAGCAGTACTTC

V gene: TRBV2
J gene: TRBJ1-5
clone size: NA
D gene: NA
CDR3 protein: CASTGQLPHSNQPQHF
CDR3 DNA: TGTGCCAGCACTGGACAACTACCCCATAGCAATCAGCCCCAGCATTTT

V gene: TRBV15
J gene: TRBJ1-2
clone size: NA
D gene: NA
CDR3 protein: CASTQQTGNYGYTF
CDR3 DNA: TGTGCCTCGACTCAGCAAACAGGGAACTATGGCTACACCTTC

V gene: TRBV10-3
J gene: TRBJ2-1
clone size: few
D gene: NA
CDR3 protein: CATLGGANNEQFF
CDR3 DNA: TGTGCCACCCTAGGAGGGGCCAACAATGAGCAGTTCTTC

V gene: TRBV29-1
J gene: TRBJ1-1
clone size: few
D gene: NA
CDR3 protein: CSVRVLMNTEAFF
CDR3 DNA: TGCAGCGTTCGGGTTCTCATGAACACTGAAGCTTTCTTT

V gene: TRBV30
J gene: TRBJ2-6
clone size: few
D gene: NA
CDR3 protein: CAWNTGANVLTF
CDR3 DNA: TGTGCCTGGAATACTGGGGCCAACGTCCTGACTTTC

V gene: TRBV14
J gene: TRBJ2-5
clone size: few
D gene: TRBD2
CDR3 protein: CASSPRGGETQYF
CDR3 DNA: TGTGCCAGCAGCCCCCGGGGAGGGGAGACCCAGTACTTC

V gene: TRBV5-6
J gene: TRBJ1-2
clone size: NA
D gene: NA
CDR3 protein: CASSLTSAGYTF
CDR3 DNA: TGTGCCAGCAGCCTGACGTCAGCCGGCTACACCTTC